The 30 T cell receptor beta chains below all came from one sample that was sequenced in a study of OX40 agonist ivuxolimab in advanced cancers. Produced via immunoSEQ multiplex PCR; TCRdb's table is partial and in-frame only. The sample gives some 48,000 clones, 60% to 85% of which show up once; 1.9% is in the top ten. The sequenced sample was CD4+ or CD8+ T cells sorted from blood, obtained in a trial of the OX40 agonist ivuxolimab. The source of these receptors is an adult with an advanced solid tumor such as melanoma, head and neck, liver or kidney cancer.

The chain employs TRBV9 and TRBJ1-5; TRBD1 agrees at 7 bases. V shed 9 bases and J 4 bases; nucleotides not matched to a gene: 10. This CDR3 spans 14 amino acids. Germline CDR1 SGDLS, CDR2 YYNGEE. The CDR3: CATHPGGGNQPQHF. The CDR3 nucleotides are TGTGCCACCCACCCAGGGGGGGGTAATCAGCCCCAGCATTTT.

The chain uses TRBV7-8 and TRBJ1-1, with D unclear. V was cut by 0 bases and J by 0 bases, with 14 bases left in between. CDR3 length: 17 residues. Per germline, CDR1 SGHVS and CDR2 FQNEAQ. As DNA, the CDR3 is TGTGCCAGCAGCTTAGCTGTCGGTGCCACGGTGAACACTGAAGCTTTCTTT. Its translation: CASSLAVGATVNTEAFF.

The chain carries TRBV5-1 and TRBJ2-2, with D perhaps matching TRBD2 (6 bases). Trimming cost V 2 bases and J 0 bases, with 11 bases left between them. Per the germline V gene, CDR1 is SGHRS and CDR2 is YFSETQ. CDR3 length equals 16 residues. The chain's CDR3 is CASSFQRVANTGELFF. CDR3 DNA sequence: TGCGCCAGCAGCTTCCAGCGGGTGGCGAACACCGGGGAGCTGTTTTTT.

The rearrangement uses TRBV25-1 and TRBJ2-1; D is unclear. V was pared by 10 bases and J by 3 bases, with 13 bases between. Per the germline V gene, CDR1 is MGHDK and CDR2 is SYGVNS. The CDR3 contains 13 residues. CDR3 in amino acids: CATMDLNYNEQFF. The CDR3 DNA sequence: TGTGCCACCATGGACCTGAACTACAATGAGCAGTTCTTC.

The V and J genes are TRBV6-5 and TRBJ2-5; unclear D gene. V dropped 6 bases and J dropped 5 bases, with 13 bases sitting between them. The germline V gene encodes CDR1 MNHEY and CDR2 SVGAGI. CDR3 length equals 13 residues. CDR3 loop: CASRKSGRETQYF. DNA for the CDR3: TGTGCCAGCAGGAAATCCGGTCGGGAGACCCAGTACTTC.

This clone showed up just once. The chain employs TRBV6-1 and TRBJ2-7; 9 bases are a match to TRBD1. V was clipped by 6 bases and J by 1 base; unmatched bases: 4. Per the germline V gene, CDR1 is MNHNS and CDR2 is SASEGT. This CDR3 has 14 residues. The CDR3 loop reads CASSPGTGSYEQYF. The CDR3 DNA is TGTGCCAGCAGCCCCGGGACAGGGTCCTACGAGCAGTACTTC.

This clone was observed a few times. The gene calls are TRBV6-5 and TRBJ1-5; TRBD1 matches at 7 bases. The CDR3 has 15 residues. V shed 4 bases and J 2 bases; nucleotides not matched to a gene: 5. CDR1 and CDR2 from the germline V gene are MNHEY and SVGAGI. CDR3 sequence reads: CASSSDRARNQPQHF. The CDR3 bases are TGTGCCAGCAGTTCCGACAGGGCGCGCAATCAGCCCCAGCATTTT.

This clone was seen more than once but under ten times. CDR3 sequence: CASSLGTGGEKLFF. CDR3 bases: TGTGCCAGCAGTTTGGGGACAGGGGGTGAAAAACTGTTTTTT. The chain couples TRBV28 to TRBJ1-4; 11 bases fit TRBD1. The CDR3 totals 14 residues. CDR1 is MDHEN and CDR2 is SYDVKM in the germline V gene. The V gene end was trimmed by 3 bases and the J gene end by 7 bases; junction bases not matched to a gene: 1.

The genes are TRBV7-2 and TRBJ2-5, with D possibly being TRBD2 (6 bases). Germline V gene data show CDR1 as SGHTA and CDR2 as FQGNSA. The length of the CDR3 is 13 residues. V was pared by 4 bases and J by 5 bases, with 11 bases between. This CDR3 is CASSWGERETQYF. As DNA, the CDR3 is TGTGCCAGCAGCTGGGGGGAGAGGGAGACCCAGTACTTC.

This CDR3 is CASSIGGGRLSYEQYF. CDR3 DNA: TGTGCCAGTAGTATAGGAGGGGGTCGGCTATCCTACGAGCAGTACTTC. V and J are TRBV19 and TRBJ2-7; D is perhaps TRBD1 (6 bases). CDR3 length equals 16 residues. Trimming took off 1 base at V and 1 base at J, with 14 bases between the two ends. Germline V gene sequence: CDR1 LNHDA, CDR2 SQIVND (reference sequence).

V is TRBV12-5 and J is TRBJ2-1; no firm D call. With 5 bases removed from V and 8 bases from J, the gap between germline ends came to 7 bases. Germline values: CDR1 LGHNT, CDR2 FRNRAP. The CDR3 is 11 residues long. The CDR3 is CASGVLYEQFF. CDR3 DNA sequence: TGTGCTAGTGGTGTCTTGTATGAGCAGTTCTTC. Together with reference TRBV12-5 and TRBJ2-1, the CDR3 gives the full variable domain: DARVTQTPRHKVTEMGQEVTMRCQPILGHNTVFWYRQTMMQGLELLAYFRNRAPLDDSGMPKDRFSAEMPDATLATLKIQPSEPRDSAVYFCASGVLYEQFFGPGTRLTVL.

The rearrangement uses TRBV4-3 and TRBJ2-3; D possibly corresponds to TRBD2 (7 bases). Trimming stripped 1 base from V and 1 base from J, with 9 bases between. Germline CDR1 LGHNA, CDR2 YSLEER. The CDR3 has 15 amino acids. For the CDR3, the DNA is TGCGCCAGCAGCCAAGCGGGGGGCCGCACAGATACGCAGTATTTT. It yields the protein CASSQAGGRTDTQYF.

The rearrangement uses TRBV19 and TRBJ2-1; 9 bases align to TRBD1. The CDR3 runs 14 residues. With V trimmed by 4 bases and J by 8 bases, 6 bases remained unmatched. Per germline, CDR1 LNHDA and CDR2 SQIVND (reference sequence). Here the CDR3 DNA reads TGTGCCAGTAGTAAGGGACAGGGAGCCCATGAGCAGTTCTTC. It is translated as CASSKGQGAHEQFF. Using reference TRBV19 and TRBJ2-1 for the parts outside the CDR3, the full variable domain is DGGITQSPKYLFRKEGQNVTLSCEQNLNHDAMYWYRQDPGQGLRLIYYSQIVNDFQKGDIAEGYSVSREKKESFPLTVTSAQKNPTAFYLCASSKGQGAHEQFFGPGTRLTVL.

The CDR3 region is CAINQGAGYTF. The CDR3 DNA reads TGTGCCATCAACCAGGGGGCTGGCTACACCTTC. J is TRBJ1-2 and V is TRBV10-3; the match to TRBD1 covers 8 bases. Germline CDR1 and CDR2: ENHRY and SYGVKD. The V segment lost 7 bases and the J segment 7 bases; nucleotides outside the gene matches: 2. The CDR3 consists of 11 residues.

There are a few counts of this clone. The chain joins TRBV6-5 to TRBJ2-1; D is uncertain. Germline CDR1 MNHEY, CDR2 SVGAGI. This CDR3 spans 14 amino acids. The ends were cut back, 6 bases at V and 4 bases at J, with 13 bases in the middle. The CDR3 bases are TGTGCCAGCAGCAGTACCCTCTCGTACAATGAGCAGTTCTTC. It codes for CASSSTLSYNEQFF.

V gene TRBV10-3 combines with J gene TRBJ2-7; 11 bases agree with TRBD2. After removal of 0 bases from V and 3 bases from J, the junction contained 7 bases not matched to a gene. The CDR3 has 17 residues. Germline-derived CDR1 and CDR2 are ENHRY and SYGVKD. As DNA, the CDR3 is TGTGCCATCAGTGAGTCGCCCCGACTAGCGGGAAACTACGAGCAGTACTTC. Translated: CAISESPRLAGNYEQYF.

The V call is TRBV28, the J call TRBJ1-4, with no clear D. Trimming took 2 bases from V and 3 from J, leaving 13 bases between them. The CDR3 is 16 residues long. The germline CDR1 and CDR2 sequences are MDHEN and SYDVKM. The CDR3 sequence is CASSLLGSRANEKLFF. DNA of the CDR3: TGTGCCAGCAGTTTACTTGGGAGTAGGGCTAATGAAAAACTGTTTTTT.

This sequence joins TRBV28 and TRBJ2-7; 9 positions agree with TRBD1. This CDR3 is built from 14 residues. CDR1 is MDHEN and CDR2 is SYDVKM in the germline V gene. With 8 bases clipped from V and 6 bases from J, the junction kept 11 bases outside the gene matches. The CDR3 nucleotides are TGTGCCAGCGGAGACCGACAGGGGGTTCGCGAGCAGTACTTC. It specifies CASGDRQGVREQYF.

The chain couples TRBV7-2 to TRBJ2-7, with D perhaps matching TRBD1 or TRBD2 (5 bases each). This CDR3 spans 14 amino acids. Trimming cost V 0 bases and J 6 bases, with 12 bases left between them. Germline V gene data show CDR1 as SGHTA and CDR2 as FQGNSA. In nucleotides, the CDR3 is TGTGCCAGCAGCTTAGCCGTGTCTGGGGGCGAGCAGTACTTC. Encoded protein: CASSLAVSGGEQYF.

The chain combines TRBV7-8 with TRBJ1-4; D is possibly TRBD1 (5 bases). Germline CDR1 is SGHVS and CDR2 is FQNEAQ. This CDR3 spans 14 amino acids. V lost 1 base, J lost 9 bases, and 12 bases lay in between. CDR3 sequence (DNA): TGTGCCAGCAGCTTAGAGGGGCCGGGGAAAAAACTGTTTTTT. It codes for CASSLEGPGKKLFF.

The rearrangement joins TRBV4-3 to TRBJ2-7; 8 bases align to TRBD2. Looked up from germline, CDR1 is LGHNA and CDR2 is YSLEER. This CDR3 is built from 16 residues. The V segment lost 3 bases and the J segment 3 bases; nucleotides outside the gene matches: 10. The CDR3 sequence is CASSHLRGGGNYEQYF. DNA for the CDR3: TGCGCCAGCAGCCATCTCAGGGGCGGGGGGAACTACGAGCAGTACTTC.

This clone came up once. The rearrangement links TRBV7-2 to TRBJ2-7, with D unclear. Germline V gene lookup returns CDR1 SGHTA and CDR2 FQGNSA. This CDR3 is built from 14 residues. V shed 1 base and J shed 1 base, with 8 bases lying between them. In DNA form, the CDR3 reads TGTGCCAGCAGCTTAGAAAAGGCTTCCTACGAGCAGTACTTC. This encodes CASSLEKASYEQYF.

The rearrangement uses TRBV25-1 and TRBJ1-6; 8 bases fit TRBD1. The CDR3 loop spans 14 amino acids. Trimming cost V 6 bases and J 8 bases; bases outside gene matches: 6. CDR1 MGHDK and CDR2 SYGVNS come from the germline V gene. CDR3 protein: CASRGTGIDSPLHF. DNA for the CDR3: TGTGCCAGCAGGGGGACAGGAATTGATTCACCCCTCCACTTT.

This rearrangement joins TRBV11-2 to TRBJ1-1; D is uncertain. The V gene's germline CDR1 is SGHAT and CDR2 FQNNGV. V was pared by 5 bases and J by 1 base, with 8 bases between. The CDR3 is 13 residues long. CDR3 nucleotide sequence: TGTGCCAGCAGCCTGAAGGCGAACACTGAAGCTTTCTTT. Protein: CASSLKANTEAFF.

The chain links TRBV6-5 to TRBJ2-3; D tentatively fits TRBD1 or TRBD2 (5 bases each). From germline, CDR1 is MNHEY and CDR2 SVGAGI. V gave up 6 bases and J gave up 5 bases, with 6 bases separating them. This CDR3 is built from 11 residues. CDR3 DNA: TGTGCCAGCAGGAGGGGAGATACGCAGTATTTT. This gives the protein CASRRGDTQYF.

The chain joins TRBV5-1 to TRBJ1-2; D possibly corresponds to TRBD1 (6 bases). Trimming stripped 0 bases from V and 8 bases from J, with 11 bases between. Germline CDR1 is SGHRS and CDR2 is YFSETQ. The CDR3 sequence is 13 residues long. CDR3 coding DNA: TGCGCCAGCAGCTTGGGACAGGAAGCAGGCTACACCTTC. This sequence encodes CASSLGQEAGYTF.

J is TRBJ1-2 and V is TRBV7-5. TRBV7-5 is tagged as a pseudogene. The CDR3 covers 16 residues. DNA for the CDR3: TGTGCCAGAAGCTTAGATGGTAGGGTAGCTAACTATGGCTACACCTTC. It yields the protein CARSLDGRVANYGYTF.

The chain uses TRBV5-1 and TRBJ2-7; 8 positions match TRBD1. Trimming at V came to 3 bases and at J to 0 bases, leaving 20 bases not matched to a gene. Germline CDR1 and CDR2: SGHRS and YFSETQ. CDR3 length equals 20 residues. The chain's CDR3 is CASSSPGGSRGLTSSYEQYF. The CDR3 nucleotides are TGCGCCAGCAGCTCCCCTGGAGGAAGCAGGGGGCTAACGAGCTCCTACGAGCAGTACTTC.

The chain joins TRBV9 to TRBJ2-1; TRBD1 matches at 8 bases. V trimming: 2 bases; J trimming: 5 bases; junction bases outside the gene matches: 6. Germline CDR1 and CDR2: SGDLS and YYNGEE. The CDR3 is 15 residues long. CDR3 residues: CASSVGQGLDNEQFF. CDR3 DNA sequence: TGTGCCAGCAGCGTCGGACAGGGCTTGGACAATGAGCAGTTCTTC. The variable domain in full, with the rest retrieved from reference TRBV9 and TRBJ2-1, is DSGVTQTPKHLITATGQRVTLRCSPRSGDLSVYWYQQSLDQGLQFLIQYYNGEERAKGNILERFSAQQFPDLHSELNLSSLELGDSALYFCASSVGQGLDNEQFFGPGTRLTVL.

The V and J genes are TRBV18 and TRBJ2-2; 11 bases are a match to TRBD2. V trimming: 3 bases; J trimming: 5 bases; junction bases outside the gene matches: 8. This CDR3 is 17 amino acids long. CDR1 and CDR2 (germline): KGHSH, LQKENI. The CDR3, as DNA: TGTGCCAGCTCACCTGAGGGACTAGCGGAGCGAACCGGGGAGCTGTTTTTT. Translated, it gives CASSPEGLAERTGELFF.